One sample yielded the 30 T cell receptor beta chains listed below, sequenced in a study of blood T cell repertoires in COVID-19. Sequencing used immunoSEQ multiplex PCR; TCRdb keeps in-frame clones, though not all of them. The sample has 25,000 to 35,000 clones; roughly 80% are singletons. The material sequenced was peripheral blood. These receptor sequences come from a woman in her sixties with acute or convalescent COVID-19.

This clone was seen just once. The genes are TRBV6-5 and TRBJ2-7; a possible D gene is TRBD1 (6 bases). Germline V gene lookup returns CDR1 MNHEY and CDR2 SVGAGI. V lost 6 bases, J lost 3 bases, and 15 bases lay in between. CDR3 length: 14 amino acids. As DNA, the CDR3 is TGTGCCAGCAGGGCCCGAGGGGGTATCTACGAGCAGTACTTC. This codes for CASRARGGIYEQYF.

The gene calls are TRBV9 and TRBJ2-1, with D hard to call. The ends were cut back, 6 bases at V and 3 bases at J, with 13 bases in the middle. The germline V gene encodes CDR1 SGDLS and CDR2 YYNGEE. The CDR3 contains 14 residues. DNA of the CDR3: TGTGCCAGCACCCCTTCCTCCGTCTACAATGAGCAGTTCTTC. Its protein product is CASTPSSVYNEQFF.

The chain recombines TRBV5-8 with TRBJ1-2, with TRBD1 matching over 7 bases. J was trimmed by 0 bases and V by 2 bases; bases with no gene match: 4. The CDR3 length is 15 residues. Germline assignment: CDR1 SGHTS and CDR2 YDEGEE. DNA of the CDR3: TGTGCCAGCAGCTTTCGACAGGGAGCTAACTATGGCTACACCTTC. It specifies CASSFRQGANYGYTF.

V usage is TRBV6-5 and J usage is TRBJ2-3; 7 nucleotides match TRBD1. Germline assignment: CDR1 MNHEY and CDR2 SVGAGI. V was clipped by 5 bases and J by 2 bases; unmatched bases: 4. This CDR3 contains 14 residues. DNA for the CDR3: TGTGCCAGCAGTAGGGGGCGATCCACAGATACGCAGTATTTT. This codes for CASSRGRSTDTQYF.

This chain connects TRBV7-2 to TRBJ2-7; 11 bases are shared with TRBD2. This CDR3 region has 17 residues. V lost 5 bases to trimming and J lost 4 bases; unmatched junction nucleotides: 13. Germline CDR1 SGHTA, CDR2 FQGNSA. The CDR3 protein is CASSTALAGGLGYEQYF. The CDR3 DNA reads TGTGCCAGCAGCACTGCTTTAGCGGGGGGGTTGGGGTACGAGCAGTACTTC.

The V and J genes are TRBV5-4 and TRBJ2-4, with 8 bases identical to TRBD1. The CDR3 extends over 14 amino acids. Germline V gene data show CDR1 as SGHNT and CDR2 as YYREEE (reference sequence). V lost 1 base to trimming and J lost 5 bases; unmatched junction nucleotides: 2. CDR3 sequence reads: CASSLWGQENIQYF. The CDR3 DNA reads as TGTGCCAGCAGCTTGTGGGGACAGGAAAACATTCAGTACTTC.

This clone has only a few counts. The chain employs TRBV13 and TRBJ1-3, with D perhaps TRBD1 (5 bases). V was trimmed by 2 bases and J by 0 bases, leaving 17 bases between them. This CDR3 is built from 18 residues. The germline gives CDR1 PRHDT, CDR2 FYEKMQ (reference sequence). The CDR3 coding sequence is TGTGCCAGCAGCTTATTGCAGGGAAGAGTTTACTCTGGAAACACCATATATTTT. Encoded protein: CASSLLQGRVYSGNTIYF.

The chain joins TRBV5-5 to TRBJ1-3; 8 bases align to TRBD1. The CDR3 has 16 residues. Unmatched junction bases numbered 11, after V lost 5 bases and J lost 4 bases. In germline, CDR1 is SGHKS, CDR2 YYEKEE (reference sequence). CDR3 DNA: TGTGCCAGCAGTTTGTCCCAGGGGGCCGGAGGAAACACCATATATTTT. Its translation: CASSLSQGAGGNTIYF.

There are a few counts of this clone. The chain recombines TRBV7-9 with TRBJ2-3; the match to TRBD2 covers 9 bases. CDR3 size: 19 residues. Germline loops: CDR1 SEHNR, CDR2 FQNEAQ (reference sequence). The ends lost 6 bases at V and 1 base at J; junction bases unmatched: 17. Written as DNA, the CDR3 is TGTGCCAGCAGAAAAGGGCGGGGGGGCCCAGGTATGGGCACAGATACGCAGTATTTT. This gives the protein CASRKGRGGPGMGTDTQYF.

DNA of the CDR3: TGTGCCAGCAGCTTGGGGCAGACATTGAACACTGAAGCTTTCTTT. It yields the protein CASSLGQTLNTEAFF. The chain joins TRBV5-6 to TRBJ1-1; D remains unclear. The CDR3 spans 15 residues. Looked up from germline, CDR1 is SGHDT and CDR2 is YYEEEE. V dropped 0 bases and J dropped 0 bases, with 9 bases sitting between them.

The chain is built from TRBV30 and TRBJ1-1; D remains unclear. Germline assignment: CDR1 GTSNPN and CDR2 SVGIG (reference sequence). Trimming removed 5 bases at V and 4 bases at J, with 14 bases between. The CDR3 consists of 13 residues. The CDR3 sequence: CAWGLTRGTEAFF. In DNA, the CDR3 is TGTGCCTGGGGGTTAACTCGGGGCACTGAAGCTTTCTTT.

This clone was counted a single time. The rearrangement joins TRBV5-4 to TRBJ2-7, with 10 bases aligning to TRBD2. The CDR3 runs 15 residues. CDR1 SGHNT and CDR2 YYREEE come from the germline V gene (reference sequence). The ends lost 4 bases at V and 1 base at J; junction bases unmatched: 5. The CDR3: CASSPSSGGSYEQYF. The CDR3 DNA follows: TGTGCCAGCAGCCCCTCTAGCGGGGGTTCCTACGAGCAGTACTTC.

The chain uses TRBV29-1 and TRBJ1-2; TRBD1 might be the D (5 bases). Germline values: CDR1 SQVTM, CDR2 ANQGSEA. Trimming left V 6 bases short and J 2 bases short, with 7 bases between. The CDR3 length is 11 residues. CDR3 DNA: TGCAGCGTGACAGAGAACTATGGCTACACCTTC. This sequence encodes CSVTENYGYTF. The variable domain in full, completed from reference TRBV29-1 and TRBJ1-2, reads SAVISQKPSRDICQRGTSLTIQCQVDSQVTMMFWYRQQPGQSLTLIATANQGSEATYESGFVIDKFPISRPNLTFSTLTVSNMSPEDSSIYLCSVTENYGYTFGSGTRLTVV.

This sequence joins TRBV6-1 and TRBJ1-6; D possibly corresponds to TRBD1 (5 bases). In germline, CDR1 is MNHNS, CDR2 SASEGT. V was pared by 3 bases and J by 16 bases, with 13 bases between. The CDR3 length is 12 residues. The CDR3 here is CASSEGTTRLHF. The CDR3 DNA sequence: TGTGCCAGCAGTGAGGGGACTACAAGACTCCACTTT.

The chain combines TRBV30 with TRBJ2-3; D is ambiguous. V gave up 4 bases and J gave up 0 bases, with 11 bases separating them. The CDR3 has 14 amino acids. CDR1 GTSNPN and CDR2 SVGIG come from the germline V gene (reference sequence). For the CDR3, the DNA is TGTGCCTGGATGCGGCCAGCGAGCACAGATACGCAGTATTTT. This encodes CAWMRPASTDTQYF.

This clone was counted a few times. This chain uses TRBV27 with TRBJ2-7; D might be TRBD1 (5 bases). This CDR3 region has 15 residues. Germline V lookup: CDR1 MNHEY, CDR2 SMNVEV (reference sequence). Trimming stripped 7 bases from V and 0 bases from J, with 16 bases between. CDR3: CASTQVGLSSYEQYF. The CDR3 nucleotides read TGTGCCAGCACCCAAGTGGGGCTTAGCTCCTACGAGCAGTACTTC.

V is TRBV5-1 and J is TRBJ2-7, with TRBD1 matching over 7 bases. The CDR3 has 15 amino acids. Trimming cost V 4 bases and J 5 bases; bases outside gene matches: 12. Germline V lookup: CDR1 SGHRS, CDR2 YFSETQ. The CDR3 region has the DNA TGCGCCAGCAGCGGGATGCCGACAGGGCTCCACGAGCAGTACTTC. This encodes CASSGMPTGLHEQYF.

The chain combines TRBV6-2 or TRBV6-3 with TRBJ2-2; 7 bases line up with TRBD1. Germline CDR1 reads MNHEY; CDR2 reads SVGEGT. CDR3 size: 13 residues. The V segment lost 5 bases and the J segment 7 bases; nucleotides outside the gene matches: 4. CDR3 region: CASSKTGDGELFF. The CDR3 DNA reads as TGTGCCAGCAGTAAAACAGGGGACGGGGAGCTGTTTTTT.

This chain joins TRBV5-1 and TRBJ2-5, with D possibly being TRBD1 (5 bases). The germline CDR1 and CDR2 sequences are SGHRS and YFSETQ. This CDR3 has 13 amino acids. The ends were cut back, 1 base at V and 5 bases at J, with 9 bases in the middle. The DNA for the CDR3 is TGCGCCAGCAGCTTGCAAGGGGCGGAGACCCAGTACTTC. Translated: CASSLQGAETQYF.

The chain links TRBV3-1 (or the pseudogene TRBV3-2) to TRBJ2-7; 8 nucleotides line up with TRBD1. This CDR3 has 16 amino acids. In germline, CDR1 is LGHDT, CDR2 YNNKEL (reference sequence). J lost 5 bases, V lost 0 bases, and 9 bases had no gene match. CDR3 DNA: TGTGCCAGCAGCCAAGATCTCGGAGGGGACAGGCACGAGCAGTACTTC. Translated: CASSQDLGGDRHEQYF.

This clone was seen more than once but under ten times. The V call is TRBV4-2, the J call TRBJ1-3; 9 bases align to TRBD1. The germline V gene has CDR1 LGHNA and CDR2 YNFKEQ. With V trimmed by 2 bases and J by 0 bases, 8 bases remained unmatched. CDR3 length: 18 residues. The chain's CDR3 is CASSQNPTGGSSGNTIYF. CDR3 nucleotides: TGTGCCAGCAGCCAAAACCCGACAGGGGGGTCCTCTGGAAACACCATATATTTT.

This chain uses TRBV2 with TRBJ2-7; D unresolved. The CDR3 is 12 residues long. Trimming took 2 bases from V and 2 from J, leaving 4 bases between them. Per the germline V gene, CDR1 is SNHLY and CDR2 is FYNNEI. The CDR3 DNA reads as TGTGCCAGCAGTGAATTAGCCTACGAGCAGTACTTC. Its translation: CASSELAYEQYF.

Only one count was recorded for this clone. The CDR3 DNA follows: TGTGCCAGCAGTCCCGACTTTGGGGAGCTGTTTTTT. It is translated as CASSPDFGELFF. J is TRBJ2-2 and V is TRBV27; D gene ambiguous. The CDR3 sequence is 12 residues long. Looked up from germline, CDR1 is MNHEY and CDR2 is SMNVEV (reference sequence). V shed 5 bases and J shed 8 bases, with 9 bases lying between them.

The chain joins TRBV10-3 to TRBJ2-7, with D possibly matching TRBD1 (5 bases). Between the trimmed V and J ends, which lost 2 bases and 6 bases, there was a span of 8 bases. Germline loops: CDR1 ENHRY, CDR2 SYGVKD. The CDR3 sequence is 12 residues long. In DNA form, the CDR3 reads TGTGCCATCAGTGAGGGGGCCCCCGAGCAGTACTTC. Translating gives CAISEGAPEQYF.

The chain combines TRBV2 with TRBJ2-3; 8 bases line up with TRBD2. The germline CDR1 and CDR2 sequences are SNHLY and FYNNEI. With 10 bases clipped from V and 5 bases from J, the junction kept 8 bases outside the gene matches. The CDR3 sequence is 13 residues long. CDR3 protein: CATSAGVVDTQYF. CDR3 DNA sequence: TGTGCCACCTCAGCGGGGGTAGTAGATACGCAGTATTTT.

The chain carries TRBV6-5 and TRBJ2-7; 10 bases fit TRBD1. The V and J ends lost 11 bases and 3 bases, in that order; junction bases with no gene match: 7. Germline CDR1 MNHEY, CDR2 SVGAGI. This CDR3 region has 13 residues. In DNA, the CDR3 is TGTGCCGGTTCCGGGACAGGGGTCTACGAGCAGTACTTC. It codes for CAGSGTGVYEQYF.

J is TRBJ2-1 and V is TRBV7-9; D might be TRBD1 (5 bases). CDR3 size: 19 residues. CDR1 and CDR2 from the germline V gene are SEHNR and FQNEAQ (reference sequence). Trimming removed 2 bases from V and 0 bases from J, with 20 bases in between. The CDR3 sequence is CASSLRQGLSPSSYNEQFF. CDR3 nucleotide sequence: TGTGCCAGCAGCTTACGGCAGGGTTTATCCCCGAGCTCCTACAATGAGCAGTTCTTC. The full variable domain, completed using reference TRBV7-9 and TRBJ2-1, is DTGVSQNPRHKITKRGQNVTFRCDPISEHNRLYWYRQTLGQGPEFLTYFQNEAQLEKSRLLSDRFSAERPKGSFSTLEIQRTEQGDSAMYLCASSLRQGLSPSSYNEQFFGPGTRLTVL.

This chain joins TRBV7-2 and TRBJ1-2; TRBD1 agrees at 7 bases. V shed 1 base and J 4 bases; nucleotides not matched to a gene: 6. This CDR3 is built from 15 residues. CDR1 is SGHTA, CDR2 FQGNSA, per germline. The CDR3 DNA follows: TGTGCCAGCAGCTTAGGATACAGGGGCGGCTATGGCTACACCTTC. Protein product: CASSLGYRGGYGYTF.

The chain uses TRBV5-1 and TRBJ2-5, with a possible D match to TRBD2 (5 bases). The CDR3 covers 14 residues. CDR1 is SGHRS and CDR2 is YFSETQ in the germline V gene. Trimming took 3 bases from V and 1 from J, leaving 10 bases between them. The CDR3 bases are TGCGCCAGCAGCTGGAGGACTGCCCAAGAGACCCAGTACTTC. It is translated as CASSWRTAQETQYF.

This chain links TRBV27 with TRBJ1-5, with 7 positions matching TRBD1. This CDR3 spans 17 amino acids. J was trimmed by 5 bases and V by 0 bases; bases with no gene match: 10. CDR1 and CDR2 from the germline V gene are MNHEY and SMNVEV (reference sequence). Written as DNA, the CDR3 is TGTGCCAGCAGTTTATCCTCCTCAAGACAGGGAGATCAGCCCCAGCATTTT. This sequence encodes CASSLSSSRQGDQPQHF.